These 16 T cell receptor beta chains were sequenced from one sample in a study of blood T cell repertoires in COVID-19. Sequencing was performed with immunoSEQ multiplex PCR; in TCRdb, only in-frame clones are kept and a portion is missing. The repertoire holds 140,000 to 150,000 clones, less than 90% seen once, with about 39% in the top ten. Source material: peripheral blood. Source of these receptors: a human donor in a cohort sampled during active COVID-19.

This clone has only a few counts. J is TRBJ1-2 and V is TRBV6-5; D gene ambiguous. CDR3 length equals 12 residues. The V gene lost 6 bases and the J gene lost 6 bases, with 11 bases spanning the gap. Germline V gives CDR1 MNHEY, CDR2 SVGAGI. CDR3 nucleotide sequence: TGTGCCAGCAGAACAACAGTGAATGGCTACACCTTC. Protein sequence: CASRTTVNGYTF.

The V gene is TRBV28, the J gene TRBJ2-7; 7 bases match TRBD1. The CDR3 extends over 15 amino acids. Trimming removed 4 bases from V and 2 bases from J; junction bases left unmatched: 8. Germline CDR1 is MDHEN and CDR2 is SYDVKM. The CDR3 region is CASSSADRAPYEQYF. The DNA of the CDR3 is TGTGCCAGCAGTTCTGCCGACAGGGCGCCCTACGAGCAGTACTTC.

The CDR3 loop reads CAARESGLYNEQFF. The CDR3 region has the DNA TGTGCCGCCAGGGAAAGCGGGTTATACAATGAGCAGTTCTTC. The J gene is TRBJ2-1, the V gene TRBV10-3; perhaps TRBD2 as D (6 bases). CDR3 size: 14 residues. CDR1 ENHRY and CDR2 SYGVKD come from the germline V gene. Deletions cut 11 bases from V and 4 bases from J, with 18 bases between.

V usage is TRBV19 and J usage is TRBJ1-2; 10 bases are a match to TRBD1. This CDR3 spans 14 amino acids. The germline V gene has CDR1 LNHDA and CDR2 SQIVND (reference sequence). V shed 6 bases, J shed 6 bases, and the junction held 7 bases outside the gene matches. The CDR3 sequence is CASSHLGQGHGYTF. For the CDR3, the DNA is TGTGCCAGTAGCCATTTGGGACAGGGGCATGGCTACACCTTC.

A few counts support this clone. The CDR3 here is CASSPGQGITEAFF. The CDR3 DNA is TGTGCCAGCAGTCCAGGACAGGGTATCACTGAAGCTTTCTTT. This sequence joins TRBV3-1 (or the pseudogene TRBV3-2) and TRBJ1-1, with TRBD1 identical over 8 bases. The CDR3 is made up of 14 amino acids. The V and J ends lost 6 bases and 4 bases, in that order; junction bases with no gene match: 7. Germline V CDR1 and CDR2: LGHDT, YNNKEL (reference sequence).

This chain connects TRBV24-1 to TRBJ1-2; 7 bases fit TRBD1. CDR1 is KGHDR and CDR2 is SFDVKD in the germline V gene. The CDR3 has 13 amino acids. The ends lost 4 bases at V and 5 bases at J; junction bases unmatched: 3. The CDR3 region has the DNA TGTGCCACCAGTGACGGGACAGCGTATGGCTACACCTTC. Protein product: CATSDGTAYGYTF.

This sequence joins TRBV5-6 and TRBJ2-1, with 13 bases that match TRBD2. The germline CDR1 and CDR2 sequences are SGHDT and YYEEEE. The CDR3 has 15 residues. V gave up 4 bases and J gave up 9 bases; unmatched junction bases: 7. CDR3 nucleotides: TGTGCCAGCAGCCCGACTAGCGGGGGGAGTGGTGAGCAGTTCTTC. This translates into CASSPTSGGSGEQFF.

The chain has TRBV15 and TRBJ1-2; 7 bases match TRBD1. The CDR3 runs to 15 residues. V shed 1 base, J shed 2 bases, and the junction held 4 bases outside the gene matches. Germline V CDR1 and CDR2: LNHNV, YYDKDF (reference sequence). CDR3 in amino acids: CATSRGTGQNYGYTF. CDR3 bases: TGTGCCACCAGCAGAGGGACAGGCCAAAACTATGGCTACACCTTC.

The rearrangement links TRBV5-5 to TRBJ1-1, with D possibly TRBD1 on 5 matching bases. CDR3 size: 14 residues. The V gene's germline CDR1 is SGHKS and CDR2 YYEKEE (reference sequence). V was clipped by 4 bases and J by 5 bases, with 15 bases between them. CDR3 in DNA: TGTGCCAGCAGCCCGGTGTCCAGGGCTACTGAAGCTTTCTTT. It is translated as CASSPVSRATEAFF.

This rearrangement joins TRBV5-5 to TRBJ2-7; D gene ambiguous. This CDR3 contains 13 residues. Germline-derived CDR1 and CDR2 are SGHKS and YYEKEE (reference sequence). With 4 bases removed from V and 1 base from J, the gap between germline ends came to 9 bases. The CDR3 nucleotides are TGTGCCAGCAGCCTGACTGATTCCTACGAGCAGTACTTC. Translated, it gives CASSLTDSYEQYF.

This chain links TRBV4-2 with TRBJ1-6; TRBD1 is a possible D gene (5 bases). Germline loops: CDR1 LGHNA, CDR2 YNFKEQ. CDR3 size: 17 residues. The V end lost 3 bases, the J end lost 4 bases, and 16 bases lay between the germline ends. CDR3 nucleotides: TGTGCCAGCAGCCAGGTGACAGCTACCCCTTATAATTCACCCCTCCACTTT. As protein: CASSQVTATPYNSPLHF.

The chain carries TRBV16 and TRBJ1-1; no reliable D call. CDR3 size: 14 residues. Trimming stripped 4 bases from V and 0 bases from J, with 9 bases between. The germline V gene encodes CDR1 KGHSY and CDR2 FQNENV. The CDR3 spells CASSPMRMNTEAFF. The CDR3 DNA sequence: TGTGCCAGCAGCCCCATGCGTATGAACACTGAAGCTTTCTTT.

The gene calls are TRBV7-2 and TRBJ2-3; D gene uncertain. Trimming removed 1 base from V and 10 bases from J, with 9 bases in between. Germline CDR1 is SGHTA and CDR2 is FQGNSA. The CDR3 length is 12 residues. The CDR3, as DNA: TGTGCCAGCAGCTTAGAGGCGGATGCGCAGTATTTT. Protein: CASSLEADAQYF.

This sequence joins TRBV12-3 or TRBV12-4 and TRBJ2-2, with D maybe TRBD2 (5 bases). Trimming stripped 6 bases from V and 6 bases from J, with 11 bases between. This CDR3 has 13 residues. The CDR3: CASRLTDSGELFF. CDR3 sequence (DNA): TGTGCCAGCAGATTGACGGACTCCGGGGAGCTGTTTTTT.

The CDR3 spells CASSQVRGETQYF. Written as DNA, the CDR3 is TGTGCCAGCAGCCAAGTTAGAGGTGAGACCCAGTACTTC. The rearrangement joins TRBV3-1 (or the pseudogene TRBV3-2) to TRBJ2-5; no reliable D call. Trimming removed 1 base from V and 5 bases from J, with 8 bases in between. Germline-derived CDR1 and CDR2 are LGHDT and YNNKEL (reference sequence). CDR3 size: 13 residues.

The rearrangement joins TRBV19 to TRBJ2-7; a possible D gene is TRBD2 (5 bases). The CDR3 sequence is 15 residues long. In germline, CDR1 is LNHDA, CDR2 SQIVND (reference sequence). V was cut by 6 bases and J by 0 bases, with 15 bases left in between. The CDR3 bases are TGTGCCAGTAGCATCCCCGGGGTAGACTCCTACGAGCAGTACTTC. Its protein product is CASSIPGVDSYEQYF.